The TCR beta chain under discussion was sequenced for a study of shared clonotypes between healthy human individuals. Original analysis: Junction-only sequences without quality scores came from ImmunoSEQ, so filtering differed. Sequencing was performed with immunoSEQ multiplex PCR; in TCRdb, only in-frame clones are kept and a portion is missing. V, J and clone size are those of that table, while D and trimming were read from the DNA. The repertoire holds about 1.5 million clones, approximately 98% seen once, with around 0.47% in the top ten. Whole-study results and caveats: On the whole, naive subsets had larger estimated richness than memory subsets had. Clonotype sharing among donors was thought likely to change with sequencing depth.

Germline V lookup: CDR1 MGHRA, CDR2 YSYEKL. The CDR3 spans 16 residues. V lost 6 bases and J lost 5, with 20 bases in between. Note on this clone: What it binds is unknown.

Sequenced input: naive CD4+ T cells sorted from blood. Specified subset: CD45RA+ positively selected. The receptor's source is a man under 40 in good health. The rearrangement uses TRBV4-1 and TRBJ2-1, with unresolved D. The CDR3 here is CASRPIGRTNHNEQFF. Written as DNA, the CDR3 is TGCGCCAGCAGACCGATAGGGCGTACCAACCACAATGAGCAGTTCTTC.